In its sample, the clone carrying this T cell receptor (beta chain) was seen a few times. TCRdb redid the calling of the 5' RACE reads with MiXCR, one entry per CDR3 protein. Among roughly 220,000 distinct CDR3 sequences, approximately 10% were seen once, and the ten largest hold around 3.4%. This entry belongs to a study of T-cell memory formation after mild COVID-19. As for the study in general: Clusters of TCRs were largely donor specific.

V gave up 6 bases and J gave up 5 bases, with 19 bases separating them. This CDR3 spans 15 amino acids. Germline CDR1 SNHLY, CDR2 FYNNEI. This clonotype originated in a man between 18 and 29 years old who had mild COVID-19 (a few samples of this study predate the infection). Cell type and time point are not known. The V call is TRBV2, the J call TRBJ1-2; no clear D gene. Specimen: PBMCs or a T cell subset sorted from them (not recorded which). The CDR3 spells CASRGVGSGIYGYTF. CDR3 sequence (DNA): TGTGCCAGCAGGGGAGTTGGATCCGGGATTTATGGCTACACCTTC.